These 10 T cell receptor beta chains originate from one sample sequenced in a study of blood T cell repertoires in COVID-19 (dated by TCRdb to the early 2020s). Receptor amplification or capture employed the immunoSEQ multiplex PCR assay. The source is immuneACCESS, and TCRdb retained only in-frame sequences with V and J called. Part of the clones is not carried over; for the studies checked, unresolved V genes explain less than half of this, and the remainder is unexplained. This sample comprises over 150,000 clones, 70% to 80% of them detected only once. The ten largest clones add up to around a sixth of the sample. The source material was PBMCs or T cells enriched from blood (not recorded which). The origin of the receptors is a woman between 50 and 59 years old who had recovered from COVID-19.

The CDR3 DNA sequence: TGTGCCAGCAGTCCTCCGCAGGTGGGTCATAGCAATCAGCCCCAGCATTTT. Its protein product is CASSPPQVGHSNQPQHF. The V and J genes are TRBV28 and TRBJ1-5; no firm D call. The CDR3 runs to 17 residues. Trimming shortened V by 5 bases and J by 0 bases, and 17 bases separated the two germline ends. Germline lookup yields CDR1 MDHEN and CDR2 SYDVKM.

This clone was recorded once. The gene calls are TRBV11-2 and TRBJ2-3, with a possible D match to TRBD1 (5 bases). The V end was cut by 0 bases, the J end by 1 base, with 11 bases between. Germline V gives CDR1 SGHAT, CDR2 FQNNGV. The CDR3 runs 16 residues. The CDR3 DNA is TGTGCCAGCAGCTTAGACCAGGGATGGGGCACAGATACGCAGTATTTT. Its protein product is CASSLDQGWGTDTQYF. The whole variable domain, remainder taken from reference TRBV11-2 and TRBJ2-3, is EAGVAQSPRYKIIEKRQSVAFWCNPISGHATLYWYQQILGQGPKLLIQFQNNGVVDDSQLPKDRFSAERLKGVDSTLKIQPAKLEDSAVYLCASSLDQGWGTDTQYFGPGTRLTVL.

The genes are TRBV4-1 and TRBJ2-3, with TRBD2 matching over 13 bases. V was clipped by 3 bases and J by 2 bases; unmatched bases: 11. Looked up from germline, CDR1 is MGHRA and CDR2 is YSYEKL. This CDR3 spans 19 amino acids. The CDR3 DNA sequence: TGCGCCAGCAGCCAGGCCAACGTACTAGCGGGAGGGCCCACAGATACGCAGTATTTT. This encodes CASSQANVLAGGPTDTQYF.

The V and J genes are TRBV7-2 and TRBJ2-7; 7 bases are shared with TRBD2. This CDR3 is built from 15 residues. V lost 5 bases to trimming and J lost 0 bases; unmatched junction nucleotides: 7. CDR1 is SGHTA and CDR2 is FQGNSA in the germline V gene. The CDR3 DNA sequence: TGTGCCAGCAGCGGCAGCGGGGCTAGCTCCTACGAGCAGTACTTC. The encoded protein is CASSGSGASSYEQYF.

The CDR3 coding sequence is TGTGCCAGCAGCTTAGTCAACCCGGACTTGCGGATTTTCTTC. Amino acid sequence: CASSLVNPDLRIFF. This chain connects TRBV7-9 to TRBJ2-1, with a weak D call TRBD2 (5 bases). The germline V gene has CDR1 SEHNR and CDR2 FQNEAQ (reference sequence). V was trimmed by 1 base and J by 16 bases, leaving 20 bases between them. The CDR3 is 14 amino acids.

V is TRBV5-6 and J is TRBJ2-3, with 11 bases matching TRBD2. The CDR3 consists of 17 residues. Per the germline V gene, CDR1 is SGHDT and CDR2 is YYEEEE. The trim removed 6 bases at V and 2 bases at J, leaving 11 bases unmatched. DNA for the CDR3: TGTGCCAGCAAGAACATGGTAGCGGGAGGGTACACAGATACGCAGTATTTT. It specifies CASKNMVAGGYTDTQYF.

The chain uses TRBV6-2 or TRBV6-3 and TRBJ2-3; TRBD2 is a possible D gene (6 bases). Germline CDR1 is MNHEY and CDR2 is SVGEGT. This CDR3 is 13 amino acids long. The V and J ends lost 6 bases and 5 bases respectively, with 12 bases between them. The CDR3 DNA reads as TGTGCCAGCAGCCCCCGGGGAGGAGATACGCAGTATTTT. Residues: CASSPRGGDTQYF.

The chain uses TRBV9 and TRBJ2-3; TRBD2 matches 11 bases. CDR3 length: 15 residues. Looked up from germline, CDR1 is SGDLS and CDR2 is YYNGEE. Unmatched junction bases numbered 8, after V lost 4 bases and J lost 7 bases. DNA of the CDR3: TGTGCCAGCAGCCTGACTAGCGGGGAGTCCTATACGCAGTATTTT. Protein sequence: CASSLTSGESYTQYF.

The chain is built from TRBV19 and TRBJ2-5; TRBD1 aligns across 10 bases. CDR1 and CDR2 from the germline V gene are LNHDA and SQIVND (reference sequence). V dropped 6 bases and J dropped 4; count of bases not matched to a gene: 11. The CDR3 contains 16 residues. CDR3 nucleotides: TGTGCCAGTAGCCGGGACAGGGGACGCGGGCGAGAGACCCAGTACTTC. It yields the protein CASSRDRGRGRETQYF.

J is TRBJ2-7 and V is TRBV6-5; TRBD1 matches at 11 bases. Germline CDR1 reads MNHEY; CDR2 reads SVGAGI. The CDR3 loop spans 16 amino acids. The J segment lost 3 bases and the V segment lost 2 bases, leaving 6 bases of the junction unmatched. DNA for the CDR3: TGTGCCAGCAGTTACACCACCGGGACAGGGGGCTACGAGCAGTACTTC. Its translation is CASSYTTGTGGYEQYF.